Presented here are 23 T cell receptor beta chains from one specimen sequenced in a study of post-analysis software for immune sequencing data. Regarding the study as a whole: Included in a set of about 5 TRBV segments more frequent in patients than controls were TRBV5-6, TRBV5-1 and TRBV20-1.

The authors incorporated unique molecular identifiers into the TCR beta cDNA libraries. MiXCR, applied by TCRdb to the PCR reads, yields one record per CDR3 protein. The table shows 180,000 or so distinct CDR3 sequences, with 25% to 30% occurring only once. These receptors lack a known antigen. Material: blood. These TCRs come from a girl aged 2 to 17 with multiple sclerosis.

A word on this clonotype: One base away lies a much larger clone, so this may be a sequencing read error. The chain carries TRBV9 and TRBJ2-6, with unresolved D. This CDR3 region has 15 residues. The V gene's germline CDR1 is SGDLS and CDR2 YYNGEE. In nucleotides, the CDR3 is TGTACCAGCAGCGTAGGGCCCACTGGGGCCAACGTCCTGACTTTC. It codes for CTSSVGPTGANVLTF.

This clonotype was picked up one time. A much larger clonotype is one base distant, so this may be a read error. This chain links TRBV28 with TRBJ1-2; a possible D gene is TRBD1 (5 bases). The CDR3 length is 12 residues. Germline assignment: CDR1 MDHEN and CDR2 SYDVKM. V shed 7 bases and J shed 4 bases, with 10 bases lying between them. The CDR3 DNA follows: TGTGCCAGCACAGGGAGGTGCTATGGCTACACCTTC. Translation gives CASTGRCYGYTF.

V gene TRBV7-9 combines with J gene TRBJ2-3, with D unclear. The ends were cut back, 8 bases at V and 0 bases at J, with 9 bases in the middle. The CDR3 consists of 13 residues. From germline, CDR1 is SEHNR and CDR2 FQNEAQ (reference sequence). CDR3 sequence (DNA): TGTGCCAGCGGCCGCCTTAGCACAGATACGCAGTATTTT. Its translation: CASGRLSTDTQYF. The full variable domain, in which reference TRBV7-9 and TRBJ2-3 provide the parts outside the CDR3, is DTGVSQNPRHKITKRGQNVTFRCDPISEHNRLYWYRQTLGQGPEFLTYFQNEAQLEKSRLLSDRFSAERPKGSFSTLEIQRTEQGDSAMYLCASGRLSTDTQYFGPGTRLTVL.

The rearrangement joins TRBV3-1 to TRBJ1-6; the D gene is possibly TRBD1 (6 bases). CDR3 length equals 16 residues. The V end lost 6 bases, the J end lost 7 bases, and 19 bases lay between the germline ends. Germline V gene sequence: CDR1 LGHDT, CDR2 YNNKEL (reference sequence). The CDR3 spells CASRDSRGAVNSPLHF. The CDR3, as DNA: TGTGCCAGCAGGGATAGCAGGGGCGCAGTCAATTCACCCCTCCACTTT.

Only a few counts were recorded for this clonotype. V and J are TRBV29-1 and TRBJ1-1, with a tentative D call TRBD1 (5 bases). Trimming took off 1 base at V and 10 bases at J, with 19 bases between the two ends. Germline CDR1 and CDR2: SQVTM and ANQGSEA. The CDR3 length is 14 residues. The CDR3 sequence: CSVEALFGRGSAFF. The CDR3 region has the DNA TGCAGCGTTGAAGCGTTATTTGGGAGGGGTTCAGCTTTCTTT.

This clonotype has just one count. J is TRBJ2-5 and V is TRBV6-6; 9 nucleotides line up with TRBD1. The J call may be wrong; the DNA end is better matched by TRBJ2-7. The germline gives CDR1 MNHNY, CDR2 SVGAGI (reference sequence). The CDR3 spans 13 residues. CDR3 in DNA: TGTGCCAGCGGTACCGGGACAGGGCCCGAGCAGTACTTC. This sequence encodes CASGTGTGPEQYF.

This clonotype came up many times. The genes are TRBV28 and TRBJ1-2; 7 bases agree with TRBD1. There are 14 residues in the CDR3. Germline V gene lookup returns CDR1 MDHEN and CDR2 SYDVKM. J lost 7 bases, V lost 5 bases, and 10 bases had no gene match. The DNA for the CDR3 is TGTGCCAGCAGTCCCGAGGACAGGATCGGTGGCTACACCTTC. Its translation: CASSPEDRIGGYTF.

This clonotype was counted many times. The CDR3 DNA reads as TGTGCCAGCAGTTCTGAGACCTACGAGCAGTACTTC. Encoded protein: CASSSETYEQYF. This rearrangement joins TRBV6-6 to TRBJ2-7; unclear D gene. The CDR3 is 12 residues long. V was cut by 4 bases and J by 2 bases, with 6 bases left in between. From germline, CDR1 is MNHNY and CDR2 SVGAGI (reference sequence).

This clonotype showed up many times. The rearrangement joins TRBV12-3 or TRBV12-4 to TRBJ1-5; TRBD1 agrees at 9 bases. The ends lost 5 bases at V and 5 bases at J; junction bases unmatched: 4. The CDR3 runs 14 residues. As DNA, the CDR3 is TGTGCCAGCAGTACAGGGGGCGCGGATCAGCCCCAGCATTTT. It specifies CASSTGGADQPQHF.

This clonotype has at least ten counts. V usage is TRBV20-1 and J usage is TRBJ1-2; weak D call: TRBD1 (5 bases). CDR1 is DFQATT and CDR2 is SNEGSKA in the germline V gene (reference sequence). Trimming stripped 6 bases from V and 8 bases from J, with 19 bases between. CDR3 length: 13 amino acids. CDR3 coding DNA: TGCAGTGCAGAGTCGGGTTTGGGGGACGGCTACACCTTC. It specifies CSAESGLGDGYTF.

Points on this clonotype: One junction end does not reproduce the germline sequence, and a read error may be involved. The chain couples TRBV5-1 to TRBJ2-6; D is possibly TRBD1 or TRBD2 (5 bases each). Germline loops: CDR1 SGHRS, CDR2 YFSETQ. This CDR3 spans 15 amino acids. The CDR3 coding sequence is TGCGCCAGCAGAGTGGGGGTATCTGGGGCCAACGTCCGGACTTTC. It codes for CASRVGVSGANVRTF.

This clonotype was recorded at least ten times. The chain uses TRBV28 and TRBJ1-1; D not certain. Trimming removed 3 bases from V and 1 base from J, with 9 bases in between. Per germline, CDR1 MDHEN and CDR2 SYDVKM. The CDR3 contains 14 residues. CDR3 amino acids: CASSFYLENTEAFF. The CDR3 nucleotides read TGTGCCAGCAGTTTCTACCTCGAGAACACTGAAGCTTTCTTT.

This clonotype was counted at least ten times. The J gene is TRBJ2-5, the V gene TRBV6-2 or TRBV6-3; D assignment may be TRBD1 or TRBD2 (5 bases each). Germline CDR1 MNHEY, CDR2 SVGEGT. Trimming stripped 4 bases from V and 5 bases from J, with 8 bases between. The CDR3 runs to 12 residues. This CDR3 reads CASSSRDETQYF. CDR3 nucleotides: TGTGCCAGCAGTTCCCGGGACGAGACCCAGTACTTC.

This clonotype has a count of ten or more. The chain uses TRBV29-1 and TRBJ2-5; D possibly corresponds to TRBD1 (6 bases). Judging by the DNA end, TRBJ2-7 fits better; the J call may be wrong. The CDR3 length is 11 residues. The germline V gene has CDR1 SQVTM and CDR2 ANQGSEA. CDR3 coding DNA: TGCAGCGTCTCCCCAGGGGACGAGCAGTACTTC. Protein product: CSVSPGDEQYF.

V is TRBV27 and J is TRBJ1-1, with 10 bases fitting TRBD1. With V trimmed by 4 bases and J by 4 bases, 3 bases remained unmatched. CDR1 and CDR2 (germline): MNHEY, SMNVEV (reference sequence). The CDR3 runs to 14 residues. DNA for the CDR3: TGTGCCAGCAGTTGGACAGGGGGATTCACTGAAGCTTTCTTT. Translated, it gives CASSWTGGFTEAFF.

At least ten counts were recorded for this clonotype. V and J are TRBV18 and TRBJ2-5; D not resolved. This CDR3 contains 13 residues. The V and J ends lost 3 bases and 1 base respectively, with 6 bases between them. Germline values: CDR1 KGHSH, CDR2 LQKENI. CDR3 loop: CASSPWSQETQYF. Here the CDR3 DNA reads TGTGCCAGCTCACCGTGGTCCCAAGAGACCCAGTACTTC.

The gene calls are TRBV7-9 and TRBJ1-6; D gene uncertain. Deletions cut 1 base from V and 8 bases from J, with 6 bases between. This CDR3 spans 13 amino acids. Germline V CDR1 and CDR2: SEHNR, FQNEAQ (reference sequence). The CDR3 region has the DNA TGTGCCAGCAGCTTAGTCGGAGATTCACCCCTCCACTTT. As protein: CASSLVGDSPLHF.

The chain joins TRBV5-4 to TRBJ2-1; the D gene is possibly TRBD2 (5 bases). Trimming pared 3 bases from V and 11 bases from J, leaving 9 bases between. Germline V gives CDR1 SGHNT, CDR2 YYREEE (reference sequence). This CDR3 region has 11 residues. The CDR3 DNA reads TGTGCCAGCAGCTCCTACGGGAAGCAGTTCTTC. Protein sequence: CASSSYGKQFF. The full variable domain, with the rest looked up from reference TRBV5-4 and TRBJ2-1, is ETGVTQSPTHLIKTRGQQVTLRCSSQSGHNTVSWYQQALGQGPQFIFQYYREEENGRGNFPPRFSGLQFPNYSSELNVNALELDDSALYLCASSSYGKQFFGPGTRLTVL.

This clonotype was detected only a few times. This chain uses TRBV7-8 with TRBJ1-1; TRBD1 is a possible D gene (6 bases). V dropped 5 bases and J dropped 3 bases, with 7 bases sitting between them. Germline loops: CDR1 SGHVS, CDR2 FQNEAQ. CDR3 length: 12 residues. CDR3 region: CASSPGDTEAFF. The CDR3 DNA sequence: TGTGCCAGCAGCCCAGGGGACACTGAAGCTTTCTTT.

The gene calls are TRBV3-1 and TRBJ2-6, with D maybe TRBD1 (6 bases). CDR1 LGHDT and CDR2 YNNKEL come from the germline V gene (reference sequence). Deletions cut 2 bases from V and 1 base from J, with 18 bases between. The CDR3 runs to 19 residues. CDR3: CASSQYYRAGPSGANVLTF. The CDR3 DNA follows: TGTGCCAGCAGCCAATACTACAGGGCAGGTCCTTCTGGGGCCAACGTCCTGACTTTC.

This clonotype was detected many times. The V and J genes are TRBV6-6 and TRBJ1-2, with D possibly being TRBD1 (6 bases). This CDR3 is 16 amino acids long. V was clipped by 5 bases and J by 1 base, with 17 bases between them. Germline V CDR1 and CDR2: MNHNY, SVGAGI (reference sequence). The CDR3, as DNA: TGTGCCAGCAGTCTCCCCCCGGGACAACTTAACTATGGCTACACCTTC. Amino acid sequence: CASSLPPGQLNYGYTF.

This chain connects TRBV20-1 to TRBJ2-2; D call uncertain. Germline V gene lookup returns CDR1 DFQATT and CDR2 SNEGSKA (reference sequence). V lost 0 bases and J 8 bases, leaving 16 bases between the germline ends. The CDR3 spans 15 residues. This chain's CDR3 is CSARDYGDIGGELFF. Here the CDR3 DNA reads TGCAGTGCTAGAGATTATGGCGACATCGGAGGGGAGCTGTTTTTT.

This clonotype showed up just a few times. This rearrangement joins TRBV5-1 to TRBJ2-7; TRBD2 might be the D (6 bases). V was clipped by 3 bases and J by 1 base, with 11 bases between them. The CDR3 covers 14 residues. Germline CDR1 is SGHRS and CDR2 is YFSETQ. CDR3 coding DNA: TGCGCCAGCAGCTCCGGGACTGTATCCTACGAGCAGTACTTC. Protein: CASSSGTVSYEQYF.